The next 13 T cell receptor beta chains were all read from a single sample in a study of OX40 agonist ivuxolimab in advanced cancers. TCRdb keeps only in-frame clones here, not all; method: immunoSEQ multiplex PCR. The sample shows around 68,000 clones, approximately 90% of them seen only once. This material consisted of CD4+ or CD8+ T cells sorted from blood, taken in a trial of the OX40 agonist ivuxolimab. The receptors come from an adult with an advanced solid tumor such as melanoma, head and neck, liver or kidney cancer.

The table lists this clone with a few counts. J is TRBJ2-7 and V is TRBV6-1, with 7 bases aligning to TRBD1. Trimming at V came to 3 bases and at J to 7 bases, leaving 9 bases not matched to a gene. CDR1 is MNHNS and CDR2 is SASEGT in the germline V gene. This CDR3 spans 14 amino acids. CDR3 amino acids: CASSENRGVGEQYF. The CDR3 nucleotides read TGTGCCAGCAGTGAGAACAGGGGAGTTGGGGAGCAGTACTTC.

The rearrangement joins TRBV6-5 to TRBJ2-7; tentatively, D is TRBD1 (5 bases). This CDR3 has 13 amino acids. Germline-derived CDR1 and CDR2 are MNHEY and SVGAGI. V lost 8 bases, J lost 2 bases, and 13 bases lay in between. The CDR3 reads CASAGRGTYEQYF. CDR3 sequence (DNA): TGTGCCAGCGCCGGTAGGGGTACCTACGAGCAGTACTTC.

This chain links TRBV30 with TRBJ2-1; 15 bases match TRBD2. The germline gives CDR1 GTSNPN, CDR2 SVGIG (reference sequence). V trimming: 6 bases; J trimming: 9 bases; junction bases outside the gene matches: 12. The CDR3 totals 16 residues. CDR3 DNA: TGTGCCTGCCCAACGGGGACTAGCGGGAGGTTTGGTGAGCAGTTCTTC. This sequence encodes CACPTGTSGRFGEQFF.

The CDR3 DNA reads TGTGCTAGTGGTTTAAGTGAGCGGACAGGGTCAGATACGCAGTATTTT. This sequence encodes CASGLSERTGSDTQYF. V is TRBV12-5 and J is TRBJ2-3; 8 nucleotides line up with TRBD1. This CDR3 contains 16 residues. Germline V gene lookup returns CDR1 LGHNT and CDR2 FRNRAP. With 3 bases clipped from V and 4 bases from J, the junction kept 9 bases outside the gene matches.

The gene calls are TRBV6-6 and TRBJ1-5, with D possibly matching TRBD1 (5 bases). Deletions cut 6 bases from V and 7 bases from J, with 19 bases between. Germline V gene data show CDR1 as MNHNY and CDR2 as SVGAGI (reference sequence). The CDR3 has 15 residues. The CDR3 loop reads CASSPIGAVGQPQHF. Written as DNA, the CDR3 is TGTGCCAGCAGCCCCATAGGGGCGGTAGGGCAGCCCCAGCATTTT.

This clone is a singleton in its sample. The CDR3 sequence: CASSYSRQFYGYTF. In DNA, the CDR3 is TGTGCCAGCAGTTACTCGAGACAGTTCTATGGCTACACCTTC. V gene TRBV6-5 combines with J gene TRBJ1-2; D may be TRBD1 (5 bases). V lost 0 bases and J 4 bases, leaving 9 bases between the germline ends. The CDR3 is made up of 14 amino acids. The germline V gene has CDR1 MNHEY and CDR2 SVGAGI.

CDR3 nucleotide sequence: TGTGCCAGCAGCTTAGTCGCAGGCTCGAACACCGGGGAGCTGTTTTTT. This gives the protein CASSLVAGSNTGELFF. This chain uses TRBV7-2 with TRBJ2-2; D unresolved. Between the trimmed V and J ends, which lost 1 base and 0 bases, there was a span of 9 bases. CDR3 length: 16 residues. Per the germline V gene, CDR1 is SGHTA and CDR2 is FQGNSA.

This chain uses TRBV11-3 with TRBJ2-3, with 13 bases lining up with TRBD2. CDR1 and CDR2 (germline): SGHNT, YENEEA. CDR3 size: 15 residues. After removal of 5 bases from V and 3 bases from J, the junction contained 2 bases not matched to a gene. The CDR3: CASSRTSGGTDTQYF. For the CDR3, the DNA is TGTGCCAGCAGCCGGACTAGCGGGGGTACAGATACGCAGTATTTT.

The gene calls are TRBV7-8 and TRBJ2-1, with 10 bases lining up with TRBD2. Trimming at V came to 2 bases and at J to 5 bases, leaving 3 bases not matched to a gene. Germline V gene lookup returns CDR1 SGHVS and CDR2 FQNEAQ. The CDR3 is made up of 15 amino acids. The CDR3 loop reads CASSLQSGRDNEQFF. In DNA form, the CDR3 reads TGTGCCAGCAGCTTACAGAGCGGGAGGGACAATGAGCAGTTCTTC.

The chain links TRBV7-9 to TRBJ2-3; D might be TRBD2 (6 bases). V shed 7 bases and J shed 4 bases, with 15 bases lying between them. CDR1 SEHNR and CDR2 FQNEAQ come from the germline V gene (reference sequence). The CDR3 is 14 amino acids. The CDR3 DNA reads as TGTGCCAGCAATCGCGGGATTAGTTCAGATACGCAGTATTTT. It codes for CASNRGISSDTQYF.

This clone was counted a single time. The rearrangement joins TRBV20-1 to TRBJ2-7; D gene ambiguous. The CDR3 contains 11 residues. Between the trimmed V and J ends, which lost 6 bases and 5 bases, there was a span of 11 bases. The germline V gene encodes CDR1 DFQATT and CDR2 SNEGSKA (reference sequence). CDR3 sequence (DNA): TGCAGTGCCTCAACAGAGAACGAGCAGTACTTC. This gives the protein CSASTENEQYF.

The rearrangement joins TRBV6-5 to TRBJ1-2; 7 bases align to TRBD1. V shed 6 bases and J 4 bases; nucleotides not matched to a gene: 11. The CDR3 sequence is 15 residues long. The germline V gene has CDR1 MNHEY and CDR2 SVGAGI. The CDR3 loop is CASRIPRDSSYGYTF. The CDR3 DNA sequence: TGTGCCAGCAGGATCCCCCGGGACAGCTCCTATGGCTACACCTTC.

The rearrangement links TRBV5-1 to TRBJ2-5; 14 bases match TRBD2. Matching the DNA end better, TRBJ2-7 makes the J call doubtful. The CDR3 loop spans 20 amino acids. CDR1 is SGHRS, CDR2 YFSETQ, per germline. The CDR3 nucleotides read TGCGCCAGCAGCTTGGCCGCAAAGACTAGCGGGAGGGCCAGGTGGGACGAGCAGTACTTC. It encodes CASSLAAKTSGRARWDEQYF.